This T cell receptor beta chain was recovered during a study of CD8 T cells in ankylosing spondylitis. TCRdb redid the calling of the 5' RACE reads with MiXCR, one entry per CDR3 protein. Of about 160,000 distinct CDR3 sequences listed, 9.8% are singletons. Overall study findings and caveats: Characteristic of ankylosing spondylitis blood, it appeared, was a TCR beta motif comprising roughly eight highly homologous variants.

As to this clonotype: Its target is not known.

The source is a female donor with ankylosing spondylitis or in good health (not recorded which). The specimen was blood, either unsorted or a sorted T cell fraction (not recorded which).

The CDR3 bases are TGCAGTTCACCTAGGGACCCGGATAGCGGGAGGGCAAGGGAGCAGTTCTTC. Its protein is CSSPRDPDSGRAREQFF. The rearrangement joins TRBV20-1 to TRBJ2-1, with 11 bases aligning to TRBD2. Germline CDR1 DFQATT, CDR2 SNEGSKA (reference sequence). This CDR3 is built from 17 residues. J lost 10 bases, V lost 8 bases, and 22 bases had no gene match.